This T cell receptor (beta chain) was sequenced in a study of OX40 agonist ivuxolimab in advanced cancers. The overall study: Aged roughly 23 to 80 with a mean of 60 years, they were 82.7% male. Three patients showed partial responses: one hepatocellular carcinoma and two cutaneous melanoma cases.

Notes on this clone: Antigen specificity is unknown.

Study results and caveats: Both blood CD4+ and CD8+ T cells showed clonal growth by week 6 at 0.1 to 3.0 mg/kg. Low levels of normalized T-cell clonal expansion also appeared in some nonresponders.

The protocol was immunoSEQ multiplex PCR, while the TCRdb copy is restricted to in-frame clones and leaves out a portion. The table has 70,000 to 85,000 clones, 80% to 90% seen once. Germline-derived CDR1 and CDR2 are SGHTA and FQGNSA. This CDR3 spans 15 amino acids. Unmatched junction bases numbered 6, after V lost 1 base and J lost 4 bases. The material was CD4+ or CD8+ T cells sorted from blood, obtained in a trial of the OX40 agonist ivuxolimab. The TCR sequence derives from an adult with an advanced solid tumor such as melanoma, head and neck, liver or kidney cancer. The rearrangement uses TRBV7-2 and TRBJ1-2, with TRBD1 matching over 7 bases. CDR3 nucleotides: TGTGCCAGCAGCTTAGGACAGGGCGCACCCTATGGCTACACCTTC. It translates to CASSLGQGAPYGYTF.